These T cell receptor beta chains were read from a single sample in a study of shared clonotypes between healthy human individuals. Some clones are missing from TCRdb's copy, which holds only in-frame ones; the method was immunoSEQ multiplex PCR. The table lists about a million clones, approximately 75% of them singletons. The sequenced sample was memory CD4+ T cells from PBMCs. These receptors originate from a man aged 18-30 years in good health. Some clones in this sample may be carry-over from other donors' samples. Each CDR3 is given with its conserved first and last residue. The D gene is left open where the match is weak. Clone size is not always given. Where it is, it says once, few, many or a class for expanded clones.

>.|once|17|TRBJ1-4|TRBV28
CASTSPGERATNEKLFF
TGTGCCAGCACCTCCCCAGGTGAACGCGCAACTAATGAAAAACTGTTCTTT
>TRBD2|once|15|TRBJ2-5|TRBV6-1
CASSVTSGMRETQYF
TGTGCCAGCAGTGTAACTAGCGGAATGAGAGAGACCCAGTACTTC
>.|once|15|TRBJ1-1|TRBV5-1
CASSLMDSLNTEAFF
TGCGCCAGCAGCTTAATGGACAGCTTGAACACTGAAGCTTTCTTT
>.|many|14|TRBJ1-1|TRBV7-2
CASSLVGLNTEAFF
TGTGCCAGCAGCCTCGTGGGTCTTAACACTGAAGCTTTCTTT
>TRBD2|.|16|TRBJ2-2|TRBV5-8
CASSWDGGRNTGELFF
TGTGCCAGCAGCTGGGATGGCGGGAGGAACACCGGGGAGCTGTTTTTT
>TRBD1|.|14|TRBJ2-5|TRBV30
CAWNLPGQKETQYF
TGTGCCTGGAACCTCCCGGGACAGAAAGAGACCCAGTACTTC
>.|.|13|TRBJ1-2|TRBV29-1
CSVGGVLALGYTF
TGCAGCGTTGGGGGGGTGCTTGCGCTTGGCTACACCTTC
>.|.|13|TRBJ1-2|TRBV5-1
CASSLTPEDGYTF
TGCGCCAGCAGCCTGACCCCGGAGGATGGCTACACCTTC
>.|few|13|TRBJ1-5|TRBV14
CASSQDSNQPQHF
TGTGCCAGCAGCCAAGATAGCAATCAGCCCCAGCATTTT
>TRBD1|.|14|TRBJ1-2|TRBV13
CASSLVRGRYGYTF
TGTGCCAGCAGCTTGGTGAGGGGGCGGTATGGCTACACCTTC
>TRBD2|.|15|TRBJ2-4|TRBV30
CAWSVLAGYSNIQYF
TGTGCCTGGAGTGTACTAGCGGGATATTCGAACATTCAGTACTTC